A selection of T cell receptor beta chains follows, all from one sample in a study of blood T cell repertoires in COVID-19. This table comes from immunoSEQ multiplex PCR, and its TCRdb copy is limited to in-frame clones, with some not included. The data hold roughly 63,000 clones, with around 80% observed a single time. Sequenced material: peripheral blood. The origin of the receptors is a human donor in a cohort sampled during active COVID-19. The CDR3 runs from the conserved cysteine through the conserved F or W. D genes are given only for firm matches. The listing skips clone size in some rows; elsewhere it reads once, few, many or a size class.

j_gene,abundance,d_gene,v_gene,CDR3nt,CDR3aa
TRBJ1-5,-,TRBD1,TRBV28,TGTGCCAGCAGTTTGGGGACAGGGGGGAATCAGCCCCAGCATTTT,CASSLGTGGNQPQHF
TRBJ1-3,few,-,TRBV5-6,TGTGCCAGCAGCCCCGGAGGCGGCTCTGGAAACACCATATATTTT,CASSPGGGSGNTIYF
TRBJ2-2,-,TRBD1,TRBV7-9,TGTGCCAGCAGCTCGGGACAGGGTGAGACCGGGGAGCTGTTTTTT,CASSSGQGETGELFF
TRBJ2-2,-,-,TRBV11-3,TGTGCCAGCAGCCCTAGCAGGGGTAAAACCGGGGAGCTGTTTTTT,CASSPSRGKTGELFF
TRBJ2-7,-,TRBD2,TRBV19,TGTGCCAGTAGTAAGACCGGGACTAGCGGGAATTACGAGCAGTACTTC,CASSKTGTSGNYEQYF
TRBJ2-5,once,TRBD2,TRBV4-3,TGCGCCAGCAGCCAACAACTAGCGGGAGGCCAAGAGACCCAGTACTTC,CASSQQLAGGQETQYF
TRBJ1-2,-,-,TRBV28,TGTGCCAGCAGTTTAAGATCGGCAGGCAACTATGGCTACACCTTC,CASSLRSAGNYGYTF
TRBJ2-7,medium-sized,TRBD1,TRBV7-8,TGTGCCAGCAGCTTAAGGGGGGACAGGGGAGGCGAGCAGTACTTC,CASSLRGDRGGEQYF
TRBJ2-5,few,TRBD2,TRBV6-5,TGTGCCAGCAGTTACTCGTATTCTAGCGGTGGGACCCAGTACTTC,CASSYSYSSGGTQYF
TRBJ1-5,-,TRBD1,TRBV28,TGTGCCAGCAGCTCGGGACAGGGGGCGAGTCAGCCCCAGCATTTT,CASSSGQGASQPQHF
TRBJ2-1,-,-,TRBV5-1,TGCGCCAGCAGCTTGGGACAGTTATACAATGAGCAGTTCTTC,CASSLGQLYNEQFF
TRBJ2-7,-,TRBD2,TRBV2,TGTGCCAGCAAGGAGGGACTAGCGGGAGGGTACGAGCAGTACTTC,CASKEGLAGGYEQYF
TRBJ1-2,once,-,TRBV7-3,TGTGCCAGCAGCTTAACTGCCCCAGGGCAGGGGCCCTATGGCTACACCTTC,CASSLTAPGQGPYGYTF
TRBJ2-7,few,-,TRBV4-1,TGCGCCAGCAGCCAAGAAGGCACGAGGAGCTCCTACGAGCAGTACTTC,CASSQEGTRSSYEQYF
TRBJ2-7,-,TRBD2,TRBV30,TGTGCCTGGAGTAAAACGGCGGGAGGGTCAGGAGAGCAGTACTTC,CAWSKTAGGSGEQYF
TRBJ2-5,-,TRBD1,TRBV18,TGTGCCAGCTCACCCCGGGACAGGGGGACCCAGTACTTC,CASSPRDRGTQYF